The 27 T cell receptor beta chains below all came from one sample that was sequenced in a study of blood T cell repertoires in COVID-19. Produced via immunoSEQ multiplex PCR; TCRdb's table is partial and in-frame only. In the table there are 84,000 or so clones, around 80% of which are singletons. The sequenced material came from peripheral blood. The receptors derive from a man aged 80 or over with active or convalescent COVID-19.

This clone was observed a few times. The V gene is TRBV2, the J gene TRBJ1-1; 9 nucleotides align to TRBD1. The CDR3 has 15 amino acids. V dropped 6 bases and J dropped 0; count of bases not matched to a gene: 5. Per the germline V gene, CDR1 is SNHLY and CDR2 is FYNNEI. The CDR3 loop reads CASRGRTGVNTEAFF. Written as DNA, the CDR3 is TGTGCCAGCAGGGGTAGGACAGGGGTGAACACTGAAGCTTTCTTT.

The rearrangement joins TRBV5-5 to TRBJ2-2, with D possibly matching TRBD2 (5 bases). Germline-derived CDR1 and CDR2 are SGHKS and YYEKEE (reference sequence). Deletions cut 4 bases from V and 8 bases from J, with 18 bases between. CDR3 length equals 15 residues. The CDR3 DNA reads TGTGCCAGCAGCCCCGAGGGTGGGGATGTGGGGGAGCTGTTTTTT. It yields the protein CASSPEGGDVGELFF.

This chain uses TRBV2 with TRBJ2-5; possibly TRBD1 for D (6 bases). Looked up from germline, CDR1 is SNHLY and CDR2 is FYNNEI. The ends were cut back, 4 bases at V and 2 bases at J, with 14 bases in the middle. CDR3 length: 15 amino acids. The CDR3 here is CASSGDWTVQETQYF. CDR3 coding DNA: TGTGCCAGCAGTGGGGATTGGACAGTTCAAGAGACCCAGTACTTC.

This rearrangement joins TRBV5-1 to TRBJ1-2, with D hard to call. This CDR3 region has 16 residues. Germline V CDR1 and CDR2: SGHRS, YFSETQ. Trimming cost V 6 bases and J 8 bases, with 26 bases left between them. The CDR3 protein is CASTFDPGGLQDGYTF. The CDR3 region has the DNA TGCGCCAGCACATTTGACCCAGGCGGGCTGCAAGACGGCTACACCTTC.

The rearrangement links TRBV12-5 to TRBJ2-1, with D uncertain. This CDR3 comprises 17 residues. Trimming removed 6 bases at V and 0 bases at J, with 18 bases between. From germline, CDR1 is LGHNT and CDR2 FRNRAP. The CDR3 DNA follows: TGTGCTAGTGGCCTCGTCCCTGGCTCTCGCTCCTACAATGAGCAGTTCTTC. It yields the protein CASGLVPGSRSYNEQFF.

This clone was observed a handful of times. The chain couples TRBV19 to TRBJ1-1; D unresolved. The germline CDR1 and CDR2 sequences are LNHDA and SQIVND (reference sequence). CDR3 size: 15 residues. Trimming cost V 8 bases and J 3 bases, with 19 bases left between them. As DNA, the CDR3 is TGTGCCAGTTCCGGCTGGCCAGGACTCGACACTGAAGCTTTCTTT. It codes for CASSGWPGLDTEAFF. The variable domain in full, with the rest retrieved from reference TRBV19 and TRBJ1-1, is DGGITQSPKYLFRKEGQNVTLSCEQNLNHDAMYWYRQDPGQGLRLIYYSQIVNDFQKGDIAEGYSVSREKKESFPLTVTSAQKNPTAFYLCASSGWPGLDTEAFFGQGTRLTVV.

V usage is TRBV2 and J usage is TRBJ1-1; weak D call: TRBD1 (5 bases). V lost 4 bases and J 6 bases, leaving 18 bases between the germline ends. Germline assignment: CDR1 SNHLY and CDR2 FYNNEI. This CDR3 contains 15 residues. CDR3 sequence (DNA): TGTGCCAGCAGTGTAGAAGCCGGCGCCAGGGCTGAAGCTTTCTTT. Residues: CASSVEAGARAEAFF.

The rearrangement links TRBV4-2 to TRBJ1-6; 9 bases are shared with TRBD1. This CDR3 is 15 amino acids long. V lost 5 bases and J lost 9; bases outside the gene matches: 8. Germline lookup yields CDR1 LGHNA and CDR2 YNFKEQ. CDR3 coding DNA: TGTGCCAGCAGCGCCCGGACAGGGGATGGTTCACCCCTCCACTTT. It translates to CASSARTGDGSPLHF.

In its sample, this clone was seen once. This chain links TRBV9 with TRBJ2-1, with TRBD2 matching over 8 bases. V lost 6 bases to trimming and J lost 5 bases; unmatched junction nucleotides: 10. Germline V gene sequence: CDR1 SGDLS, CDR2 YYNGEE. There are 15 residues in the CDR3. CDR3 sequence: CASNPLAAPHNEQFF. The CDR3, as DNA: TGTGCCAGCAACCCACTAGCGGCGCCCCACAATGAGCAGTTCTTC. Supplemented by reference TRBV9 and TRBJ2-1, the full variable domain reads DSGVTQTPKHLITATGQRVTLRCSPRSGDLSVYWYQQSLDQGLQFLIQYYNGEERAKGNILERFSAQQFPDLHSELNLSSLELGDSALYFCASNPLAAPHNEQFFGPGTRLTVL.

This clone appeared once. The rearrangement uses TRBV9 and TRBJ2-1, with 8 bases aligning to TRBD1. There are 15 residues in the CDR3. The germline CDR1 and CDR2 sequences are SGDLS and YYNGEE. The J segment lost 7 bases and the V segment lost 0 bases, leaving 6 bases of the junction unmatched. CDR3 DNA sequence: TGTGCCAGCAGCGTAGCGGACAGGGCCCCTAATGAGCAGTTCTTC. Protein product: CASSVADRAPNEQFF. Complete variable domain (other parts from reference TRBV9 and TRBJ2-1): DSGVTQTPKHLITATGQRVTLRCSPRSGDLSVYWYQQSLDQGLQFLIQYYNGEERAKGNILERFSAQQFPDLHSELNLSSLELGDSALYFCASSVADRAPNEQFFGPGTRLTVL.

The CDR3 is CASSFKQGFGNQPQHF. The CDR3 nucleotides are TGTGCCAGCAGTTTCAAACAGGGGTTCGGCAATCAGCCCCAGCATTTT. The chain is built from TRBV6-5 and TRBJ1-5; TRBD1 aligns across 7 bases. The CDR3 loop spans 16 amino acids. The germline V gene has CDR1 MNHEY and CDR2 SVGAGI. After removal of 4 bases from V and 2 bases from J, the junction contained 8 bases not matched to a gene.

The chain employs TRBV11-2 and TRBJ1-4; tentatively, D is TRBD1 (5 bases). V shed 4 bases and J shed 8 bases, with 14 bases lying between them. The germline V gene encodes CDR1 SGHAT and CDR2 FQNNGV. This CDR3 is built from 14 residues. The CDR3 nucleotides read TGTGCCAGCAGCTCAGGGTCCCATAGAGAAAAACTGTTTTTT. This encodes CASSSGSHREKLFF.

The chain joins TRBV19 to TRBJ2-5, with TRBD1 matching over 9 bases. The V and J ends lost 0 bases and 5 bases, in that order; junction bases with no gene match: 4. The CDR3 covers 15 residues. Germline V lookup: CDR1 LNHDA, CDR2 SQIVND (reference sequence). In nucleotides, the CDR3 is TGTGCCAGTAGTATAGAGGGGACAGGGATTGAGACCCAGTACTTC. Translating it yields CASSIEGTGIETQYF.

The chain is built from TRBV7-2 and TRBJ2-5; 8 bases are a match to TRBD1. CDR1 and CDR2 (germline): SGHTA, FQGNSA. The CDR3 runs to 15 residues. J gave up 5 bases and V 7 bases, and 12 bases lay outside the gene matches. The chain's CDR3 is CASTWGQGAGETQYF. Written as DNA, the CDR3 is TGTGCCAGCACTTGGGGGCAGGGGGCCGGGGAGACCCAGTACTTC.

This chain uses TRBV30 with TRBJ2-5; possible D gene TRBD1, 6 bases. Germline V gene sequence: CDR1 GTSNPN, CDR2 SVGIG (reference sequence). Trimming took 0 bases from V and 5 from J, leaving 10 bases between them. The CDR3 sequence is 13 residues long. CDR3 residues: CAWSVVGAETQYF. The CDR3 DNA reads as TGTGCCTGGAGTGTAGTGGGGGCGGAGACCCAGTACTTC.

The chain joins TRBV19 to TRBJ1-1; D not certain. This CDR3 is built from 13 residues. Germline CDR1 LNHDA, CDR2 SQIVND (reference sequence). Trimming took 3 bases from V and 3 from J, leaving 8 bases between them. CDR3 sequence (DNA): TGTGCCAGTAGTATGGTCCGGGACACTGAAGCTTTCTTT. It translates to CASSMVRDTEAFF.

The V gene is TRBV4-2, the J gene TRBJ1-4, with D tentatively TRBD1 (5 bases). The CDR3 sequence is 17 residues long. Germline V gives CDR1 LGHNA, CDR2 YNFKEQ. Trimming took off 1 base at V and 6 bases at J, with 18 bases between the two ends. The CDR3, as DNA: TGTGCCAGCAGCCAAGTGGGAGTCGGGGGGGGAGATGAAAAACTGTTTTTT. It codes for CASSQVGVGGGDEKLFF.

This clone was seen more than once but under ten times. The chain links TRBV7-8 to TRBJ2-7, with a possible D match to TRBD1 (6 bases). The CDR3 has 15 amino acids. Germline V gene sequence: CDR1 SGHVS, CDR2 FQNEAQ. V was pared by 5 bases and J by 3 bases, with 17 bases between. The CDR3 protein is CASSPGDIGHYEQYF. Written as DNA, the CDR3 is TGTGCCAGCAGCCCAGGGGACATAGGCCACTACGAGCAGTACTTC.

This rearrangement joins TRBV11-2 to TRBJ2-6, with TRBD2 identical over 7 bases. CDR3 length equals 19 residues. Germline-derived CDR1 and CDR2 are SGHAT and FQNNGV. The ends lost 4 bases at V and 0 bases at J; junction bases unmatched: 12. CDR3 sequence: CASSSLKSAGVSGANVLTF. CDR3 in DNA: TGTGCCAGCAGCTCCCTCAAGTCGGCGGGGGTCTCTGGGGCCAACGTCCTGACTTTC.

This chain joins TRBV21-1 and TRBJ2-1; the DNA was not used to check the table's D call, TRBD1. TRBV21-1 corresponds to a pseudogene. The CDR3 is 17 amino acids. In DNA form, the CDR3 reads TGTGCCAGCAGCAAAGCGACAAGGGACAGGGGAAAAGATGAGCAGTTCTTC. Residues: CASSKATRDRGKDEQFF.

The gene calls are TRBV11-2 and TRBJ2-2, with a tentative D call TRBD2 (5 bases). V lost 1 base and J lost 4, with 10 bases in between. Germline values: CDR1 SGHAT, CDR2 FQNNGV. The length of the CDR3 is 15 residues. The CDR3 DNA reads TGTGCCAGCAGCTTAGGCGGGTTTTCCACCGGGGAGCTGTTTTTT. Its protein product is CASSLGGFSTGELFF.

The chain has TRBV5-1 and TRBJ2-5; the match to TRBD2 covers 13 bases. With V trimmed by 4 bases and J by 5 bases, 14 bases remained unmatched. The CDR3 extends over 18 amino acids. The germline V gene encodes CDR1 SGHRS and CDR2 YFSETQ. In nucleotides, the CDR3 is TGCGCCAGCAGCCCCCATGCTCAGACTAGCGGGAGGCAGGAGACCCAGTACTTC. Translating it yields CASSPHAQTSGRQETQYF. Together with reference TRBV5-1 and TRBJ2-5, the CDR3 gives the full variable domain: KAGVTQTPRYLIKTRGQQVTLSCSPISGHRSVSWYQQTPGQGLQFLFEYFSETQRNKGNFPGRFSGRQFSNSRSEMNVSTLELGDSALYLCASSPHAQTSGRQETQYFGPGTRLLVL.

V and J are TRBV4-1 and TRBJ2-3; 10 nucleotides match TRBD2. J lost 6 bases, V lost 1 base, and 10 bases had no gene match. The CDR3 contains 17 residues. CDR1 and CDR2 (germline): MGHRA, YSYEKL. CDR3 sequence (DNA): TGCGCCAGCAGCCAAGTATCTAGCGGGGGTCTAGGCGATACGCAGTATTTT. This translates into CASSQVSSGGLGDTQYF.

The gene calls are TRBV5-1 and TRBJ1-5; 7 bases fit TRBD1. Germline V CDR1 and CDR2: SGHRS, YFSETQ. The CDR3 has 14 amino acids. V lost 4 bases and J lost 4; bases outside the gene matches: 5. The CDR3 DNA reads as TGCGCCAGCAGCACGGGACAGCCGAATCAGCCCCAGCATTTT. This codes for CASSTGQPNQPQHF.

V gene TRBV11-1 combines with J gene TRBJ1-6; D uncertain. Trimming removed 5 bases at V and 7 bases at J, with 15 bases between. This CDR3 contains 15 residues. CDR1 is SGHAT, CDR2 FQDESV, per germline (reference sequence). The chain's CDR3 is CASSLDPGRNSPLHF. The CDR3 DNA follows: TGTGCCAGCAGCCTGGACCCTGGGAGGAATTCACCCCTCCACTTT.

This chain connects TRBV2 to TRBJ1-4; 7 positions agree with TRBD1. Germline CDR1 SNHLY, CDR2 FYNNEI. The CDR3 covers 14 residues. With V trimmed by 5 bases and J by 7 bases, 7 bases remained unmatched. Here the CDR3 reads CASSSDRAGEKLFF. CDR3 DNA: TGTGCCAGCAGTTCCGACAGGGCGGGTGAAAAACTGTTTTTT.

In DNA form, the CDR3 reads TGTGCCAGCAGCTTGCGTAGCTCTGGAAACACCATATATTTT. The encoded protein is CASSLRSSGNTIYF. This chain joins TRBV5-4 and TRBJ1-3; D gene unclear. V shed 1 base and J shed 0 bases, with 5 bases lying between them. From germline, CDR1 is SGHNT and CDR2 YYREEE (reference sequence). The CDR3 length is 14 residues.